A single sample is the source of the 24 T cell receptor beta chains below, sequenced in a study of T cell changes during pregnancy in multiple sclerosis. Sequencing was performed with immunoSEQ multiplex PCR; in TCRdb, only in-frame clones are kept and a portion is missing. The sample has tens of thousands of clones, roughly 94% seen once. The sample in question was peripheral blood, obtained in the first trimester of pregnancy. These receptors all stem from a female donor in good health, enrolled as a control in a pregnancy study.

V gene TRBV14 combines with J gene TRBJ2-7; a possible D gene is TRBD2 (6 bases). CDR1 and CDR2 (germline): SGHDN, FVKESK. With 1 base removed from V and 6 bases from J, the gap between germline ends came to 16 bases. This CDR3 region has 15 residues. This CDR3 reads CASSQVTGVFGEQYF. The CDR3 DNA sequence: TGTGCCAGCAGCCAAGTGACGGGGGTTTTCGGCGAGCAGTACTTC.

V gene TRBV27 combines with J gene TRBJ1-1, with TRBD1 matching over 8 bases. Germline V gene data show CDR1 as MNHEY and CDR2 as SMNVEV (reference sequence). Unmatched junction bases numbered 4, after V lost 5 bases and J lost 2 bases. The CDR3 is 14 residues long. The CDR3 here is CASSVGQGNTEAFF. Written as DNA, the CDR3 is TGTGCCAGCAGTGTAGGACAGGGAAACACTGAAGCTTTCTTT.

CDR3 region: CASSIANSYNEQFF. The CDR3 DNA is TGTGCCAGCAGTATAGCGAACTCCTACAATGAGCAGTTCTTC. The chain links TRBV2 to TRBJ2-1, with D tentatively TRBD2 (5 bases). Germline assignment: CDR1 SNHLY and CDR2 FYNNEI. This CDR3 spans 14 amino acids. The germline V and J ends were trimmed by 5 bases and 0 bases, with 8 bases remaining between them.

This chain joins TRBV28 and TRBJ1-1; TRBD1 agrees at 7 bases. The V and J ends lost 6 bases and 3 bases, in that order; junction bases with no gene match: 4. Germline CDR1 is MDHEN and CDR2 is SYDVKM. The CDR3 is 13 amino acids. The DNA of the CDR3 is TGTGCCAGCAGCCAAGGGACAGACACTGAAGCTTTCTTT. This codes for CASSQGTDTEAFF.

The CDR3 nucleotides read TGTGCCAGCAGCAAAGAGTATCGGGTTCAACACACTGAAGCTTTCTTT. This codes for CASSKEYRVQHTEAFF. V gene TRBV11-2 combines with J gene TRBJ1-1, with unresolved D. The CDR3 covers 16 residues. The germline V and J ends were trimmed by 5 bases and 3 bases, with 19 bases remaining between them. Germline V CDR1 and CDR2: SGHAT, FQNNGV. Variable domain in full (rest from reference TRBV11-2 and TRBJ1-1): EAGVAQSPRYKIIEKRQSVAFWCNPISGHATLYWYQQILGQGPKLLIQFQNNGVVDDSQLPKDRFSAERLKGVDSTLKIQPAKLEDSAVYLCASSKEYRVQHTEAFFGQGTRLTVV.

V and J are TRBV30 and TRBJ1-1; no clear D gene. Germline values: CDR1 GTSNPN, CDR2 SVGIG (reference sequence). This CDR3 region has 11 residues. Between the trimmed V and J ends, which lost 0 bases and 11 bases, there was a span of 10 bases. Here the CDR3 DNA reads TGTGCCTGGAGTGTGGCTCCTGTGGCTTTCTTT. It encodes CAWSVAPVAFF.

The V and J genes are TRBV6-5 and TRBJ2-7; D is possibly TRBD1 (6 bases). V lost 0 bases and J 3 bases, leaving 9 bases between the germline ends. The CDR3 is 14 residues long. From germline, CDR1 is MNHEY and CDR2 SVGAGI. The CDR3 coding sequence is TGTGCCAGCAGTTACTCAGCCAGGGGCTACGAGCAGTACTTC. This sequence encodes CASSYSARGYEQYF.

This clone was counted a few times. The chain couples TRBV18 to TRBJ2-1; the D is unclear. This CDR3 is built from 12 residues. V was pared by 2 bases and J by 10 bases, with 9 bases between. The germline CDR1 and CDR2 sequences are KGHSH and LQKENI. CDR3 sequence reads: CASSPSVEEQFF. CDR3 in DNA: TGTGCCAGCTCACCAAGCGTCGAGGAGCAGTTCTTC.

The chain has TRBV5-4 and TRBJ1-3; no firm D call. This CDR3 region has 14 residues. V was cut by 3 bases and J by 0 bases, with 7 bases left in between. The germline V gene encodes CDR1 SGHNT and CDR2 YYREEE (reference sequence). CDR3 residues: CASSSPSSGNTIYF. Here the CDR3 DNA reads TGTGCCAGCAGCTCACCTAGCTCTGGAAACACCATATATTTT.

The chain carries TRBV27 and TRBJ2-5, with D possibly matching TRBD2 (5 bases). CDR3 length: 13 amino acids. V was clipped by 3 bases and J by 7 bases, with 12 bases between them. CDR1 and CDR2 from the germline V gene are MNHEY and SMNVEV (reference sequence). For the CDR3, the DNA is TGTGCCAGCAGTTTCGGCCCCGCGGGGACCCAGTACTTC. Amino acids: CASSFGPAGTQYF.

This chain uses TRBV7-8 with TRBJ2-7; D is uncertain. Trimming cost V 3 bases and J 4 bases, with 13 bases left between them. The CDR3 has 14 amino acids. Germline-derived CDR1 and CDR2 are SGHVS and FQNEAQ. This chain's CDR3 is CASSLEILRYEQYF. The CDR3 region has the DNA TGTGCCAGCAGCTTGGAGATCCTTCGGTACGAGCAGTACTTC.

The chain combines TRBV7-2 with TRBJ1-2, with unresolved D. The germline CDR1 and CDR2 sequences are SGHTA and FQGNSA. CDR3 length: 14 residues. The V and J ends lost 2 bases and 4 bases respectively, with 11 bases between them. Here the CDR3 reads CASSLNQVGYGYTF. CDR3 DNA: TGTGCCAGCAGCTTAAATCAGGTTGGCTATGGCTACACCTTC.

The chain joins TRBV6-1 to TRBJ1-1; a possible D gene is TRBD1 (6 bases). Germline V gene data show CDR1 as MNHNS and CDR2 as SASEGT. CDR3 size: 13 residues. V lost 6 bases and J lost 6, with 14 bases in between. CDR3 loop: CASSLRGGSEAFF. The CDR3 DNA reads TGTGCCAGCAGCCTAAGAGGGGGATCTGAAGCTTTCTTT.

The chain combines TRBV9 with TRBJ2-3, with TRBD2 matching 12 bases. The germline CDR1 and CDR2 sequences are SGDLS and YYNGEE. This CDR3 comprises 16 residues. V was pared by 0 bases and J by 6 bases, with 5 bases of the junction left unmatched. The DNA for the CDR3 is TGTGCCAGCAGCGTAGGCACTAGCGGGGGGTCGGATACGCAGTATTTT. Amino acid sequence: CASSVGTSGGSDTQYF.

The chain couples TRBV5-6 to TRBJ2-3; D is undetermined. CDR3 length: 14 amino acids. With 5 bases removed from V and 0 bases from J, the gap between germline ends came to 10 bases. The germline V gene has CDR1 SGHDT and CDR2 YYEEEE. This CDR3 is CASRSQSSTDTQYF. For the CDR3, the DNA is TGTGCCAGCAGGTCACAATCTAGCACAGATACGCAGTATTTT. The full variable domain, rest sourced from reference TRBV5-6 and TRBJ2-3, is DAGVTQSPTHLIKTRGQQVTLRCSPKSGHDTVSWYQQALGQGPQFIFQYYEEEERQRGNFPDRFSGHQFPNYSSELNVNALLLGDSALYLCASRSQSSTDTQYFGPGTRLTVL.

V gene TRBV5-1 combines with J gene TRBJ1-2; 7 bases align to TRBD1. V was clipped by 0 bases and J by 4 bases; unmatched bases: 6. Germline CDR1 reads SGHRS; CDR2 reads YFSETQ. The CDR3 spans 15 residues. DNA for the CDR3: TGCGCCAGCAGCTTGGCCGGGCAGGGGGTCTATGGCTACACCTTC. Its protein is CASSLAGQGVYGYTF.

This chain connects TRBV13 to TRBJ1-6; no firm D call. The CDR3 is 12 residues long. The V end was cut by 5 bases, the J end by 4 bases, with 3 bases between. The germline gives CDR1 PRHDT, CDR2 FYEKMQ (reference sequence). CDR3 nucleotide sequence: TGTGCCAGCAGCCCTTATAATTCACCCCTCCACTTT. Encoded protein: CASSPYNSPLHF. The whole variable domain, filled in from reference TRBV13 and TRBJ1-6, reads AAGVIQSPRHLIKEKRETATLKCYPIPRHDTVYWYQQGPGQDPQFLISFYEKMQSDKGSIPDRFSAQQFSDYHSELNMSSLELGDSALYFCASSPYNSPLHFGNGTRLTVT.

The V call is TRBV11-2, the J call TRBJ2-7; D is perhaps TRBD2 (5 bases). The CDR3 spans 17 residues. The germline CDR1 and CDR2 sequences are SGHAT and FQNNGV. V shed 0 bases and J shed 3 bases, with 18 bases lying between them. The CDR3 spells CASSLEPSRASNYEQYF. DNA for the CDR3: TGTGCCAGCAGCTTAGAACCCTCGAGGGCCTCAAACTACGAGCAGTACTTC.

This chain links TRBV19 with TRBJ1-1, with 7 bases that match TRBD1. V was pared by 4 bases and J by 6 bases, with 8 bases of the junction left unmatched. CDR3 length: 14 residues. CDR1 and CDR2 (germline): LNHDA, SQIVND (reference sequence). CDR3 DNA sequence: TGTGCCAGTAGTAATGGACAGGTGTCTGCTGAAGCTTTCTTT. Residues: CASSNGQVSAEAFF.

This rearrangement joins TRBV7-2 to TRBJ1-2, with D perhaps matching TRBD1 (6 bases). V was shortened by 5 bases and J by 5 bases, with 15 bases between the two germline ends. The CDR3 sequence is 14 residues long. Germline values: CDR1 SGHTA, CDR2 FQGNSA. This CDR3 is CASSPPGGLYGYTF. CDR3 bases: TGTGCCAGCAGCCCTCCCGGGGGGCTGTATGGCTACACCTTC.

This rearrangement joins TRBV7-6 to TRBJ2-1; 9 bases are a match to TRBD2. CDR3 length: 17 amino acids. Germline V lookup: CDR1 SGHVS, CDR2 FNYEAQ. Trimming took 2 bases from V and 9 from J; bases not matched to a gene: 14. The CDR3 DNA reads TGTGCCAGCAGCTTAAAAGGAGAGCGGGAGGCCCTGGGTGAGCAGTTCTTC. Translated: CASSLKGEREALGEQFF.

The J gene is TRBJ2-7, the V gene TRBV9; tentatively, D is TRBD2 (5 bases). Germline V gene lookup returns CDR1 SGDLS and CDR2 YYNGEE. Trimming removed 0 bases from V and 5 bases from J, with 15 bases in between. This CDR3 comprises 15 residues. The CDR3 DNA reads TGTGCCAGCAGCGTAGCTGGACTTGCTAATGACGAGCAGTACTTC. It yields the protein CASSVAGLANDEQYF.

The chain joins TRBV10-3 to TRBJ2-7; D is uncertain. The CDR3 totals 11 residues. V was clipped by 7 bases and J by 0 bases, with 4 bases between them. Germline V gene data show CDR1 as ENHRY and CDR2 as SYGVKD. The CDR3 spells CAIKSSYEQYF. The CDR3 DNA follows: TGTGCCATCAAGAGCTCCTACGAGCAGTACTTC.

The V and J genes are TRBV11-2 and TRBJ2-1; the match to TRBD2 covers 9 bases. This CDR3 has 16 amino acids. Per the germline V gene, CDR1 is SGHAT and CDR2 is FQNNGV. J gave up 4 bases and V 4 bases, and 8 bases lay outside the gene matches. The CDR3 sequence: CASSSQGLAEYNEQFF. The CDR3 DNA sequence: TGTGCCAGCAGCTCCCAGGGACTAGCAGAGTACAATGAGCAGTTCTTC.